The rows below give T cell receptor beta chains drawn from one sample of a study of blood T cell repertoires in COVID-19. Assay used: immunoSEQ multiplex PCR; TCRdb lists only in-frame clones, some missing. This table holds a few hundred thousand clones, 80% to 90% found once. The source material was PBMCs or T cells enriched from blood (not recorded which). Receptors were obtained from a man under 40 who had recovered from COVID-19. The CDR3 runs from the conserved cysteine through the conserved F or W. D genes are given only for firm matches. Some rows have no size entry. The others give once, few or many, or a class for an expanded clone.

d_call: TRBD1; j_call: TRBJ1-5; clone_size: -; cdr3_length: 15; v_call: TRBV6-5; cdr3_nt: TGTGCCAGCAGTTATTCGACAGGGAGCAATCAGCCCCAGCATTTT; cdr3_aa: CASSYSTGSNQPQHF
d_call: -; j_call: TRBJ2-2; clone_size: many; cdr3_length: 18; v_call: TRBV9; cdr3_nt: TGTGCCAGCAGCGATCAGGGGGCCCGCGGGGGGAACACCGGGGAGCTGTTTTTT; cdr3_aa: CASSDQGARGGNTGELFF
d_call: TRBD2; j_call: TRBJ2-3; clone_size: -; cdr3_length: 15; v_call: TRBV5-1; cdr3_nt: TGCGCCAGCAGCACCGGACTAGTTTCCCCAGATACGCAGTATTTT; cdr3_aa: CASSTGLVSPDTQYF
d_call: -; j_call: TRBJ1-4; clone_size: -; cdr3_length: 14; v_call: TRBV5-6; cdr3_nt: TGTGCCAGCAGCTCAAGGGGAACTAATGAAAAACTGTTTTTT; cdr3_aa: CASSSRGTNEKLFF
d_call: -; j_call: TRBJ1-1; clone_size: -; cdr3_length: 13; v_call: TRBV19; cdr3_nt: TGTGCCAGTAGTAAACAGGGGAACACTGAAGCTTTCTTT; cdr3_aa: CASSKQGNTEAFF
d_call: TRBD2; j_call: TRBJ2-7; clone_size: -; cdr3_length: 16; v_call: TRBV4-2; cdr3_nt: TGTGCCAGCAGCCAAGAGCTAGCGGGGGGCTCCTACGAGCAGTACTTC; cdr3_aa: CASSQELAGGSYEQYF
d_call: -; j_call: TRBJ1-1; clone_size: once; cdr3_length: 13; v_call: TRBV3-1/TRBV3-2; cdr3_nt: TGTGCCAGCAGCCCCGGCGGGAACACTGAAGCTTTCTTT; cdr3_aa: CASSPGGNTEAFF
d_call: -; j_call: TRBJ2-7; clone_size: -; cdr3_length: 14; v_call: TRBV5-1; cdr3_nt: TGCGCCAGCAGCTTGTCAGGGGAAATGGGGGAGCAGTACTTC; cdr3_aa: CASSLSGEMGEQYF
d_call: -; j_call: TRBJ1-2; clone_size: -; cdr3_length: 12; v_call: TRBV3-1/TRBV3-2; cdr3_nt: TGTGCCAGCAGCCAGACAGCGTATGGCTACACCTTC; cdr3_aa: CASSQTAYGYTF
d_call: -; j_call: TRBJ1-1; clone_size: once; cdr3_length: 13; v_call: TRBV6-5; cdr3_nt: TGTGCCAGCCTCCGGATAGGGAGGACTGAAGCTTTCTTT; cdr3_aa: CASLRIGRTEAFF
d_call: -; j_call: TRBJ2-5; clone_size: -; cdr3_length: 14; v_call: TRBV4-1; cdr3_nt: TGCGCCAGCAGCCCGTCCGGGACACAAGAGACCCAGTACTTC; cdr3_aa: CASSPSGTQETQYF
d_call: TRBD1; j_call: TRBJ1-1; clone_size: -; cdr3_length: 15; v_call: TRBV11-2; cdr3_nt: TGTGCCAGCAGCTTGGACAGGGTAATGAACACTGAAGCTTTCTTT; cdr3_aa: CASSLDRVMNTEAFF
d_call: TRBD1; j_call: TRBJ1-6; clone_size: -; cdr3_length: 16; v_call: TRBV9; cdr3_nt: TGTGCCAGCAGCGTAGTCCAAGACAGGGGCCGATCACCCCTCCACTTT; cdr3_aa: CASSVVQDRGRSPLHF
d_call: -; j_call: TRBJ1-5; clone_size: -; cdr3_length: 13; v_call: TRBV6-5; cdr3_nt: TGTGCCAGCAGTTACTCGGGTAGCCAGCCCCAGCATTTT; cdr3_aa: CASSYSGSQPQHF
d_call: TRBD1; j_call: TRBJ1-4; clone_size: -; cdr3_length: 15; v_call: TRBV19; cdr3_nt: TGTGCCAGTCATATGGCAGGGGGCGGTTTGGAAAAACTGTTTTTT; cdr3_aa: CASHMAGGGLEKLFF
d_call: -; j_call: TRBJ2-1; clone_size: few; cdr3_length: 15; v_call: TRBV5-1; cdr3_nt: TGCGCCAGCAGCTTGGAATCGTTAGCTCGGAATGAGCAGTTCTTC; cdr3_aa: CASSLESLARNEQFF
d_call: TRBD1; j_call: TRBJ1-2; clone_size: -; cdr3_length: 13; v_call: TRBV14; cdr3_nt: TGTGCCAGCAGTCCAAATACAGGGGGGCGCTACACCTTC; cdr3_aa: CASSPNTGGRYTF
d_call: -; j_call: TRBJ1-3; clone_size: -; cdr3_length: 14; v_call: TRBV2; cdr3_nt: TGTGCCAGCACCGTGGGGGCGGGCGGAAACACCATATATTTT; cdr3_aa: CASTVGAGGNTIYF
d_call: -; j_call: TRBJ1-1; clone_size: once; cdr3_length: 14; v_call: TRBV5-5; cdr3_nt: TGTGCCAGCAGCTTGAATGCGGTATTCACTGAAGCTTTCTTT; cdr3_aa: CASSLNAVFTEAFF
d_call: -; j_call: TRBJ2-7; clone_size: -; cdr3_length: 18; v_call: TRBV5-1; cdr3_nt: TGCGCCAGCAGCCCCCGAGGAGGAGGTGGAGACCGACCCTACGAGCAGTACTTC; cdr3_aa: CASSPRGGGGDRPYEQYF
d_call: TRBD1; j_call: TRBJ1-2; clone_size: -; cdr3_length: 13; v_call: TRBV12-3/TRBV12-4; cdr3_nt: TGTGCCAGCAGGAGACTGGGACAGAAAGGCTACACCTTC; cdr3_aa: CASRRLGQKGYTF
d_call: -; j_call: TRBJ2-7; clone_size: -; cdr3_length: 13; v_call: TRBV30; cdr3_nt: TGTGCCTGGAAGGTAGACGACTACGTCGAGCAGTACTTC; cdr3_aa: CAWKVDDYVEQYF
d_call: -; j_call: TRBJ1-2; clone_size: -; cdr3_length: 11; v_call: TRBV2; cdr3_nt: TGTGCCAGCAGTGAGGAAAGGAGGTACACCTTC; cdr3_aa: CASSEERRYTF
d_call: TRBD1; j_call: TRBJ2-5; clone_size: -; cdr3_length: 14; v_call: TRBV9; cdr3_nt: TGTGCCAGCGCCCGGGGACAGGGGCTGGAGACCCAGTACTTC; cdr3_aa: CASARGQGLETQYF
d_call: -; j_call: TRBJ1-2; clone_size: -; cdr3_length: 15; v_call: TRBV4-1; cdr3_nt: TGCGCCAGCAGCGCGACTCAGGGCACCCCTAGGGGCTACACCTTC; cdr3_aa: CASSATQGTPRGYTF
d_call: TRBD2; j_call: TRBJ2-3; clone_size: once; cdr3_length: 17; v_call: TRBV19; cdr3_nt: TGTGCCAGTAGTGGCAACCGGGAGGTTAAGGGCACAGATACGCAGTATTTT; cdr3_aa: CASSGNREVKGTDTQYF
d_call: TRBD2; j_call: TRBJ2-5; clone_size: -; cdr3_length: 15; v_call: TRBV5-6; cdr3_nt: TGTGCCAGCAGCTTGGCGGGGGGATCGGGGGAGACCCAGTACTTC; cdr3_aa: CASSLAGGSGETQYF
d_call: TRBD1; j_call: TRBJ2-3; clone_size: -; cdr3_length: 16; v_call: TRBV3-1/TRBV3-2; cdr3_nt: TGTGCCAGCAGCCGATGGGACAGGTCTAACACAGATACGCAGTATTTT; cdr3_aa: CASSRWDRSNTDTQYF
d_call: -; j_call: TRBJ2-1; clone_size: -; cdr3_length: 15; v_call: TRBV15; cdr3_nt: TGTGCCACCAGCAGTCACAGGGAACCCTACAATGAGCAGTTCTTC; cdr3_aa: CATSSHREPYNEQFF
d_call: TRBD2; j_call: TRBJ2-1; clone_size: -; cdr3_length: 15; v_call: TRBV9; cdr3_nt: TGTGCCAGCAGCGCCCCTCCCACTAGCGTGAGTGAGCAGTTCTTC; cdr3_aa: CASSAPPTSVSEQFF
d_call: TRBD1; j_call: TRBJ1-2; clone_size: -; cdr3_length: 15; v_call: TRBV7-8; cdr3_nt: TGTGCCAGCAGCTCTCGGACAGGGAAAAACTATGGCTACACCTTC; cdr3_aa: CASSSRTGKNYGYTF
d_call: -; j_call: TRBJ1-5; clone_size: -; cdr3_length: 18; v_call: TRBV11-3; cdr3_nt: TGTGCCAGCAGCTCCGTGGTGAGGGAGGTACATCGCAATCAGCCCCAGCATTTT; cdr3_aa: CASSSVVREVHRNQPQHF
d_call: TRBD1; j_call: TRBJ1-2; clone_size: -; cdr3_length: 15; v_call: TRBV5-1; cdr3_nt: TGCGCCAGCAGCTCGGACAGGGGGACTAACTATGGCTACACCTTC; cdr3_aa: CASSSDRGTNYGYTF
d_call: -; j_call: TRBJ1-3; clone_size: -; cdr3_length: 13; v_call: TRBV5-1; cdr3_nt: TGCGCCAGCAGCCCCGGTATAGGAAACACCATATATTTT; cdr3_aa: CASSPGIGNTIYF
d_call: -; j_call: TRBJ2-7; clone_size: -; cdr3_length: 14; v_call: TRBV6-5; cdr3_nt: TGTGCCAGCAGTAGCCTACAGAGCTCCTACGAGCAGTACTTC; cdr3_aa: CASSSLQSSYEQYF
d_call: -; j_call: TRBJ2-3; clone_size: -; cdr3_length: 16; v_call: TRBV19; cdr3_nt: TGTGCCAGTAGTATACAGGGGGCGGGGGACACAGATACGCAGTATTTT; cdr3_aa: CASSIQGAGDTDTQYF
d_call: -; j_call: TRBJ1-2; clone_size: -; cdr3_length: 11; v_call: TRBV20-1; cdr3_nt: TGCAGTGCTACGGGTAGCTATGGCTACACCTTC; cdr3_aa: CSATGSYGYTF
d_call: TRBD2; j_call: TRBJ2-5; clone_size: -; cdr3_length: 14; v_call: TRBV5-1; cdr3_nt: TGCGCCAGCAGCTCAGCGGGGGATCAAGAGACCCAGTACTTC; cdr3_aa: CASSSAGDQETQYF
d_call: TRBD1; j_call: TRBJ1-2; clone_size: -; cdr3_length: 14; v_call: TRBV10-3; cdr3_nt: TGTGCCATCAGTGAAGGGGGCTCTAACTATGGCTACACCTTC; cdr3_aa: CAISEGGSNYGYTF
d_call: -; j_call: TRBJ1-5; clone_size: few; cdr3_length: 13; v_call: TRBV19; cdr3_nt: TGTGCCAGTCGGGTGGGTAGCAATCAGCCCCAGCATTTT; cdr3_aa: CASRVGSNQPQHF
d_call: -; j_call: TRBJ1-6; clone_size: few; cdr3_length: 14; v_call: TRBV19; cdr3_nt: TGTGCCAGTAGTCCCGGGGGACTTTATTCACCCCTCCACTTT; cdr3_aa: CASSPGGLYSPLHF